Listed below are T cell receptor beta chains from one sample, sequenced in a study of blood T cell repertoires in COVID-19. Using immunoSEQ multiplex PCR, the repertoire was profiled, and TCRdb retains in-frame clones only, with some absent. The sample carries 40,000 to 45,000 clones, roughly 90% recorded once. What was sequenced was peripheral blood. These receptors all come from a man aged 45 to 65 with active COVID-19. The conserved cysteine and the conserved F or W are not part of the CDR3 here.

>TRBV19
ASSIKSRQSTDTQY
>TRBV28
ASGWRPSWDRDNEQF
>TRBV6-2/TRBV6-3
ASSTYGVGGYT
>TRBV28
ASSLLRSYEQY
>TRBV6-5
ASTIGFGLNEQF
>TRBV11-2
ASSLAQGNEQF
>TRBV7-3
ASSFGSQETQY
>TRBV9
ASSGGGHQSYEQY
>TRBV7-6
ASRPAGGYGYT
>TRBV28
ASRTITRGRNYGYT
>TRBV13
ASSLSDFLNTGELF
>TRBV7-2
ASSSVRGVADTQY
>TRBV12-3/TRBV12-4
ASSLGLGSQF
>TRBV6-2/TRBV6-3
ASSRHQLAGGTDTQY
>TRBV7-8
ASSYDRGQAF
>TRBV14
ASSQEMARGDQETQY
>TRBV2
ASSAGTVSTGELF
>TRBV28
ASSGGRHEQY
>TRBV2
ASSWDYRQY
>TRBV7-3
ASSLGGGGGVYYEQY
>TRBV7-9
ASSLTGLREKLF
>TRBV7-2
ASSLVEEAKLF
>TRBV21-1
ASSGLVRGSYNSPLH
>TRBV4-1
ASSRQTSGRLYEQY
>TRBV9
ASSVGAGLNKEQY
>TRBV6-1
ASSEGGLGVGAF
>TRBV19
ASSSRSSGPTGELF
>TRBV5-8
ASSSTGFSGNTIY
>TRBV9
ASSVTPTGYEQY
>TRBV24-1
ATSDPREPTNYGYT
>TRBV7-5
ARSQGNTQY
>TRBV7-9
ASSLPGQGDYGYT
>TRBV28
ASSSGATNEKLF
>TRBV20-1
SATGYTEAF
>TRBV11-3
ASSPGKTQY
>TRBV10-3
AISESLTGRTGELF
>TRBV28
ASSFIRESTDTQY
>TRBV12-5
ASGFTPGQGFYGYT
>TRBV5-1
ASSPGGVTEAF
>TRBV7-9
ASSRRQPGYNEQF
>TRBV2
ASRTRGVPPNNEQF
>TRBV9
ASSVGERGANEKLF
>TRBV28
ASSLRGWYSQETQY
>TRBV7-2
ASSLGAWTGMAGANVLT
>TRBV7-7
ASSPGTSLHNEQF
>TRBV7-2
ASSLAAGGGPGLAQTDEQY